The 14 T cell receptor beta chains presented below share a single source sample, sequenced in a study of breast tumors, draining lymph nodes, adjacent tissues. Axillary draining lymph nodes of breast cancer patients supplied the node samples. TCRdb re-derived calls from the multiplex PCR reads in MiXCR, one entry per CDR3 protein. The profile shows 180,000 or so distinct CDR3 sequences, 33% of them singletons. The sample comprised axillary lymph node tissue. The receptor set was obtained from a female donor with breast cancer. Some clones in this sample may be carry-over from other donors' samples.

This chain links TRBV24-1 with TRBJ2-4, with 10 nucleotides matching TRBD1. Per germline, CDR1 KGHDR and CDR2 SFDVKD. The CDR3 covers 16 residues. V lost 7 bases and J lost 8; bases outside the gene matches: 13. The CDR3 loop reads CATSPCDRGRLDIQYF. Here the CDR3 DNA reads TGTGCCACCAGCCCATGCGACAGGGGGCGCCTTGACATTCAGTACTTC.

This clonotype has just a few counts. The chain uses TRBV5-4 and TRBJ2-7, with D tentatively TRBD1 or TRBD2 (6 bases each). This CDR3 comprises 14 residues. The germline V and J ends were trimmed by 5 bases and 0 bases, with 12 bases remaining between them. Per the germline V gene, CDR1 is SGHNT and CDR2 is YYREEE (reference sequence). This CDR3 is CASRGGRTSYEQYF. The CDR3 region has the DNA TGTGCCAGCAGGGGGGGCAGAACCTCCTACGAGCAGTACTTC.

This clonotype was counted ten times or more. The chain has TRBV6-1 and TRBJ2-2; D might be TRBD1 (5 bases). Germline-derived CDR1 and CDR2 are MNHNS and SASEGT. The CDR3 loop spans 14 amino acids. V was clipped by 7 bases and J by 1 base, with 10 bases between them. The CDR3 spells CASKPTVNTGELFF. The CDR3 nucleotides read TGTGCCAGCAAGCCGACAGTGAACACCGGGGAGCTGTTTTTT.

This clonotype has ten or more counts. The rearrangement joins TRBV7-2 to TRBJ2-1, with D possibly being TRBD1 (7 bases). The V end was cut by 7 bases, the J end by 0 bases, with 16 bases between. Germline assignment: CDR1 SGHTA and CDR2 FQGNSA. The length of the CDR3 is 16 residues. CDR3 nucleotide sequence: TGTGCCAGCAAAACGCGGGGACAGAGCTCCTACAATGAGCAGTTCTTC. Its translation is CASKTRGQSSYNEQFF.

This clonotype was seen many times. This chain links TRBV7-3 with TRBJ1-3, with TRBD1 as a possible D gene (6 bases). This CDR3 spans 15 amino acids. V dropped 5 bases and J dropped 4 bases, with 15 bases sitting between them. Germline CDR1 and CDR2: SGHTA and FQGTGA. The CDR3 DNA follows: TGTGCCAGCAGCCGCGGGGGCGGCGGCGGAAACACCATATATTTT. This sequence encodes CASSRGGGGGNTIYF.

The chain links TRBV20-1 to TRBJ1-2; perhaps TRBD1 as D (5 bases). CDR3 size: 13 residues. CDR1 is DFQATT and CDR2 is SNEGSKA in the germline V gene (reference sequence). CDR3: CICPGEGNYGYTF. The CDR3 DNA sequence: TGCATTTGCCCTGGGGAGGGGAACTATGGCTACACCTTC.

This clonotype occurred once. The chain combines TRBV6-5 with TRBJ1-6, with 11 bases lining up with TRBD1. Germline CDR1 reads MNHEY; CDR2 reads SVGAGI. V gave up 10 bases and J gave up 10 bases; unmatched junction bases: 24. This CDR3 has 19 residues. CDR3 DNA: TGTGCCAACAGCCTACAATACCCGTGGGGACAGGGGGTTAACTCACCCCTCCACTTT. Protein product: CANSLQYPWGQGVNSPLHF.

This clonotype was observed at least ten times. The J gene is TRBJ1-3, the V gene TRBV20-1; possibly TRBD1 for D (6 bases). CDR1 DFQATT and CDR2 SNEGSKA come from the germline V gene (reference sequence). This CDR3 spans 17 amino acids. Trimming took 0 bases from V and 0 from J, leaving 15 bases between them. The CDR3 protein is CSARDQRGQSSGNTIYF. The CDR3 nucleotides are TGCAGTGCTAGAGATCAGAGGGGACAATCCTCTGGAAACACCATATATTTT.

Ten or more counts support this clonotype. The chain employs TRBV7-9 and TRBJ2-7; D perhaps matches TRBD1 (6 bases). V lost 1 base, J lost 5 bases, and 15 bases lay in between. The CDR3 is 15 residues long. Germline V lookup: CDR1 SEHNR, CDR2 FQNEAQ (reference sequence). The CDR3 DNA is TGTGCCAGCAGCTTAGTCGGGACAATGGAAAACGAGCAGTACTTC. This sequence encodes CASSLVGTMENEQYF.

This clonotype was seen many times. One end of the junction is discordant with germline, which a read error may explain. CDR3 sequence: CASSLEGNENLFF. CDR3 in DNA: TGCGCCAGCAGCTTGGAGGGGAATGAAAACCTGTTTTTT. The rearrangement joins TRBV5-1 to TRBJ1-4; D possibly corresponds to TRBD1 (5 bases). This CDR3 is built from 13 residues. Germline lookup yields CDR1 SGHRS and CDR2 YFSETQ.

Remarks on this clonotype: A much larger clone lies a single base off, so this may be a read error. The chain joins TRBV25-1 to TRBJ1-2; D remains unclear. The CDR3 has 13 residues. V dropped 5 bases and J dropped 7 bases, with 14 bases sitting between them. Per germline, CDR1 MGHDK and CDR2 SYGVNS. The CDR3 nucleotides are TGTGCCAGCAGTTTGGTAGGCGATCGTGGCTACACCTTC. Translated, it gives CASSLVGDRGYTF.

This clonotype showed up many times. The V gene is TRBV2, the J gene TRBJ2-3; perhaps TRBD1 as D (5 bases). This CDR3 comprises 14 residues. In germline, CDR1 is SNHLY, CDR2 FYNNEI. The ends were cut back, 7 bases at V and 1 base at J, with 12 bases in the middle. The CDR3 region is CASIQQGRTDTQYF. In DNA, the CDR3 is TGTGCCAGCATTCAGCAGGGTCGCACAGATACGCAGTATTTT.

This clonotype was detected many times. This chain uses TRBV20-1 with TRBJ2-5; D is ambiguous. The CDR3 consists of 11 residues. Trimming took off 3 bases at V and 4 bases at J, with 6 bases between the two ends. From germline, CDR1 is DFQATT and CDR2 SNEGSKA (reference sequence). The CDR3: CSASNGETQYF. For the CDR3, the DNA is TGCAGTGCTAGTAATGGAGAGACCCAGTACTTC.

There are many counts of this clonotype. The chain links TRBV4-3 to TRBJ2-2, with 9 bases identical to TRBD1. The CDR3 runs to 15 residues. Germline CDR1 LGHNA, CDR2 YSLEER. V shed 3 bases and J 4 bases; nucleotides not matched to a gene: 3. CDR3 DNA sequence: TGCGCCAGCAGCCAGGAGACAGGGGGCACCGGGGAGCTGTTTTTT. This gives the protein CASSQETGGTGELFF.